The 15 T cell receptor beta chains below were found in one sample sequenced in a study of cytomegalovirus exposure and HLA in healthy donors. A multiplex PCR was run with 60 Vbeta primers and 13 Jbeta primers. Repertoires were generated with immunoSEQ multiplex PCR, while TCRdb's copy carries only in-frame clones and drops some. In the table there are roughly 160,000 clones, approximately 80% of which are singletons. Sequencing was carried out using PBMCs. All receptors come from a man in his forties or fifties in good health and CMV-seronegative.

The rearrangement links TRBV2 to TRBJ2-2, with D tentatively TRBD1 (5 bases). The germline CDR1 and CDR2 sequences are SNHLY and FYNNEI. This CDR3 has 16 amino acids. The germline V and J ends were trimmed by 2 bases and 0 bases, with 10 bases remaining between them. The CDR3 sequence: CASSEYGAANTGELFF. CDR3 DNA sequence: TGTGCCAGCAGTGAATATGGGGCAGCGAACACCGGGGAGCTGTTTTTT.

This clone was seen just once. The chain carries TRBV5-1 and TRBJ2-7; the match to TRBD1 covers 7 bases. Germline assignment: CDR1 SGHRS and CDR2 YFSETQ. With V trimmed by 4 bases and J by 4 bases, 2 bases remained unmatched. CDR3 length equals 12 residues. CDR3 bases: TGCGCCAGCAGCAAGGGACAGTACGAGCAGTACTTC. Its protein is CASSKGQYEQYF.

The chain employs TRBV2 and TRBJ2-1; 7 bases are shared with TRBD1. The CDR3 is 14 amino acids. Germline V lookup: CDR1 SNHLY, CDR2 FYNNEI. The junction had 6 bases not matched to a gene; V was cut back by 10 bases and J by 0 bases. CDR3 in amino acids: CATQGDSSYNEQFF. The CDR3 DNA sequence: TGTGCCACCCAGGGGGATAGCTCCTACAATGAGCAGTTCTTC.

The CDR3 sequence: CASSVAPSVGQETQYF. CDR3 nucleotide sequence: TGTGCCAGCAGCGTAGCCCCCTCGGTTGGCCAAGAGACCCAGTACTTC. V gene TRBV9 combines with J gene TRBJ2-5; D uncertain. V gave up 0 bases and J gave up 1 base, with 13 bases separating them. Per the germline V gene, CDR1 is SGDLS and CDR2 is YYNGEE. The CDR3 has 16 amino acids.

V is TRBV18 and J is TRBJ1-2; 9 bases are shared with TRBD1. In germline, CDR1 is KGHSH, CDR2 LQKENI. After removal of 6 bases from V and 6 bases from J, the junction contained 8 bases not matched to a gene. The CDR3 is 14 residues long. For the CDR3, the DNA is TGTGCCAGCTCGCCTCGACAGGGGGGGGATGGCTACACCTTC. It codes for CASSPRQGGDGYTF. Filled out from reference TRBV18 and TRBJ1-2, the complete variable domain reads NAGVMQNPRHLVRRRGQEARLRCSPMKGHSHVYWYRQLPEEGLKFMVYLQKENIIDESGMPKERFSAEFPKEGPSILRIQQVVRGDSAAYFCASSPRQGGDGYTFGSGTRLTVV.

The CDR3 sequence: CASSFPLAGASDTQYF. DNA for the CDR3: TGTGCCAGCAGCTTCCCTTTAGCGGGGGCATCGGATACGCAGTATTTT. This sequence joins TRBV5-4 and TRBJ2-3; 9 bases are shared with TRBD2. This CDR3 region has 16 residues. In germline, CDR1 is SGHNT, CDR2 YYREEE (reference sequence). V lost 2 bases and J lost 6; bases outside the gene matches: 10.

J is TRBJ2-1 and V is TRBV2; TRBD2 matches at 7 bases. The V gene's germline CDR1 is SNHLY and CDR2 FYNNEI. With V trimmed by 7 bases and J by 3 bases, 3 bases remained unmatched. This CDR3 spans 13 amino acids. The CDR3 reads CASNSGDYNEQFF. The CDR3 region has the DNA TGTGCCAGCAACAGCGGGGACTACAATGAGCAGTTCTTC.

The rearrangement links TRBV30 to TRBJ2-1; 7 nucleotides align to TRBD1. J lost 6 bases, V lost 2 bases, and 10 bases had no gene match. Looked up from germline, CDR1 is GTSNPN and CDR2 is SVGIG (reference sequence). This CDR3 is 15 amino acids long. CDR3 in amino acids: CAWSSTGTVLNEQFF. CDR3 nucleotides: TGTGCCTGGAGTTCAACCGGGACAGTTCTCAATGAGCAGTTCTTC.

CDR3 sequence: CASSVGQDTLLYNSPLHF. For the CDR3, the DNA is TGTGCCAGCAGCGTGGGACAGGACACACTCCTCTATAATTCACCCCTCCACTTT. The genes are TRBV9 and TRBJ1-6; 8 positions match TRBD1. The V and J ends lost 2 bases and 3 bases, in that order; junction bases with no gene match: 10. This CDR3 region has 18 residues. The germline V gene has CDR1 SGDLS and CDR2 YYNGEE.

Only one count was recorded for this clone. V gene TRBV11-2 combines with J gene TRBJ2-7; tentative D call: TRBD1 (5 bases). V was clipped by 5 bases and J by 4 bases, with 6 bases between them. CDR3 length: 11 residues. Germline CDR1 and CDR2: SGHAT and FQNNGV. CDR3 coding DNA: TGTGCCAGCAGCCGACAGTACGAGCAGTACTTC. Translated: CASSRQYEQYF.

The chain joins TRBV5-1 to TRBJ2-5, with TRBD1 identical over 12 bases. The CDR3 runs 16 residues. The V and J ends lost 6 bases and 1 base, in that order; junction bases with no gene match: 7. Germline V lookup: CDR1 SGHRS, CDR2 YFSETQ. CDR3: CASMAGQGASQETQYF. In nucleotides, the CDR3 is TGCGCCAGCATGGCGGGACAGGGGGCTTCCCAAGAGACCCAGTACTTC. The full variable domain, its missing parts supplied by reference TRBV5-1 and TRBJ2-5, is KAGVTQTPRYLIKTRGQQVTLSCSPISGHRSVSWYQQTPGQGLQFLFEYFSETQRNKGNFPGRFSGRQFSNSRSEMNVSTLELGDSALYLCASMAGQGASQETQYFGPGTRLLVL.

This clone is a singleton in its sample. This chain links TRBV10-3 with TRBJ1-2; D gene uncertain. Germline CDR1 ENHRY, CDR2 SYGVKD. Trimming took 0 bases from V and 3 from J, leaving 8 bases between them. The CDR3 consists of 14 residues. The CDR3 DNA follows: TGTGCCATCAGTGAGTCGAGGGCGGACTATGGCTACACCTTC. Its translation is CAISESRADYGYTF.

The V call is TRBV6-6, the J call TRBJ2-3; D call uncertain. The V gene's germline CDR1 is MNHNY and CDR2 SVGAGI (reference sequence). This CDR3 is built from 12 residues. Trimming took off 6 bases at V and 5 bases at J, with 9 bases between the two ends. CDR3 sequence (DNA): TGTGCCAGCAGGAGACACGTAGATACGCAGTATTTT. It yields the protein CASRRHVDTQYF.

This chain links TRBV6-1 with TRBJ1-5; D remains unclear. Germline-derived CDR1 and CDR2 are MNHNS and SASEGT. V gave up 6 bases and J gave up 0 bases, with 6 bases separating them. This CDR3 contains 13 residues. DNA of the CDR3: TGTGCCAGCAGGAGGGATAGCAATCAGCCCCAGCATTTT. It is translated as CASRRDSNQPQHF.

V gene TRBV6-6 combines with J gene TRBJ2-7, with no clear D. CDR1 MNHNY and CDR2 SVGAGI come from the germline V gene (reference sequence). V was clipped by 0 bases and J by 4 bases, with 7 bases between them. CDR3 size: 13 residues. CDR3 loop: CASSYSFRYEQYF. DNA for the CDR3: TGTGCCAGCAGTTACTCGTTTCGGTACGAGCAGTACTTC.